This TCR beta chain was documented in a study of T cell responses to AZD1222 COVID-19 vaccine. Method: immunoSEQ multiplex PCR; TCRdb's copy keeps in-frame clones and lacks some. This repertoire shows approximately 120,000 clones, 70% to 90% found once; its top ten account for about 9.5%. Regarding the study as a whole: The study found Spike-specific TCR breadth and depth rose after two AZD1222 doses. Regions left unmutated in variants are reportedly the target of nearly half of spike-specific TCRs. Mostly white British, mostly female donors; authors suggested clonal diversity may be underestimated.

Concerning this clone: What it binds is unknown.

Germline V lookup: CDR1 SNHLY, CDR2 FYNNEI. V was pared by 7 bases and J by 1 base, with 10 bases between. This CDR3 spans 13 amino acids. The rearrangement links TRBV2 to TRBJ1-2; TRBD1 is a possible D gene (6 bases). The sample was peripheral blood, taken 28 days after the second AZD1222 dose. The receptor comes from an adult who received the AZD1222 COVID-19 vaccine. In DNA, the CDR3 is TGTGCCAGCAACAGGGACTATAACTATGGCTACACCTTC. It is translated as CASNRDYNYGYTF. Complete variable domain (other parts from reference TRBV2 and TRBJ1-2): EPEVTQTPSHQVTQMGQEVILRCVPISNHLYFYWYRQILGQKVEFLVSFYNNEISEKSEIFDDQFSVERPDGSNFTLKIRSTKLEDSAMYFCASNRDYNYGYTFGSGTRLTVV.